This TCR beta chain was identified in a study of spatial heterogeneity in lung cancer. Looking at the study overall: Sequencing of follow-up PBMC samples took place when they were available, at a median of about 2 years after resection. Detection of beta-chain sequences consistently exceeded that of alpha-chain sequences. Study-wide results and caveats: Follow-up blood showed ubiquitous expanded tumor TCRs less than blood at resection did.

The table lists this clonotype with many counts. What it binds is unknown. Specified time point: blood at routine non-recurrence follow-up after resection. Every TCR cDNA molecule bore its own unique molecular identifier. TCRdb processed the 5' RACE reads anew with MiXCR; each CDR3 protein has one entry. The repertoire holds approximately 1,300 distinct CDR3 sequences, 25% to 30% seen once, with 20% to 25% in the top ten. The CDR3 length is 16 residues. Looked up from germline, CDR1 is KGHDR and CDR2 is SFDVKD. Trimming at V came to 4 bases and at J to 10 bases, leaving 13 bases not matched to a gene. The source material was PBMCs, sampled at follow-up. The rearrangement joins TRBV24-1 to TRBJ2-1; 9 bases line up with TRBD1. The origin of this receptor is a male donor with early-stage non-small cell lung cancer. CDR3 loop: CATSDLGDGTGNEQFF. The CDR3 DNA follows: TGTGCCACCAGTGACCTAGGGGACGGGACAGGGAACGAGCAGTTCTTC.